Detailed here is one T cell receptor beta chain. This CDR3 contains 17 residues. Germline V gives CDR1 MDHEN, CDR2 SYDVKM. Losses at the gene ends were 2 bases for V and 3 bases for J; bases not matched to a gene: 12. This entry is derived from a study of blood T cell repertoires in COVID-19. Across the whole study: COVID-19 samples collected from the United States, Italy and Spain covered acute and convalescent phases. PBMCs, B-cell-depleted T cells, or T cells were the source of the cDNA or gDNA that made up the material.

Per the authors' pipeline: Cell counts per sample came from amplifying reference gene primers. TCRdb's table, derived via immunoSEQ multiplex PCR, lists solely in-frame clones and lacks some. V, J and clone size are taken as reported in that table, and D and trimming were inferred from the DNA itself. The sample holds some 250,000 clones, roughly 84% seen once. The genes are TRBV28 and TRBJ1-2; 7 bases are a match to TRBD1. This clonotype was obtained from a man aged 55-75 years with acute or convalescent COVID-19. The sequencing sample was made of peripheral blood. The CDR3 protein is CASSLRAGGGEHYGYTF. CDR3 nucleotides: TGTGCCAGCAGTTTAAGAGCTGGAGGGGGCGAACACTATGGCTACACCTTC.